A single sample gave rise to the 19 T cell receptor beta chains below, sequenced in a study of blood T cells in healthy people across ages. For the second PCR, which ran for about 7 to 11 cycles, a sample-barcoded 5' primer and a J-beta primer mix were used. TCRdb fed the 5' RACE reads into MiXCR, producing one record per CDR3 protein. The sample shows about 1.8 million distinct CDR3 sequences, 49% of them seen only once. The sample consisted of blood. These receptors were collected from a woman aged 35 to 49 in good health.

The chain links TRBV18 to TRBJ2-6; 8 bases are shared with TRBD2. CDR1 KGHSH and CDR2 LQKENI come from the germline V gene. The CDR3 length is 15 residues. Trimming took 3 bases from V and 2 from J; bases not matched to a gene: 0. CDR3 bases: TGTGCCAGCTCACCGACTAGCGCTGGGGCCAACGTCCTGACTTTC. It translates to CASSPTSAGANVLTF.

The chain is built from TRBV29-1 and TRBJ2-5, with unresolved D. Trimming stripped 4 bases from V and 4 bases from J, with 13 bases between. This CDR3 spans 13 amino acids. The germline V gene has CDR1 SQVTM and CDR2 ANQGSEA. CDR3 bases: TGCAGCGTTGCGGTTGTCCCAAGAGAGACCCAGTACTTC. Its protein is CSVAVVPRETQYF.

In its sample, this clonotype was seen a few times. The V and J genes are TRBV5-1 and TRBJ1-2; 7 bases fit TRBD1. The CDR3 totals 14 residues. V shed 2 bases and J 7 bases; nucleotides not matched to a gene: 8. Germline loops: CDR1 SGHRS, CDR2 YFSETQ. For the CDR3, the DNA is TGCGCCAGCAGCTTCCTTGGACAGGCCACTGGCTACACCTTC. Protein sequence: CASSFLGQATGYTF.

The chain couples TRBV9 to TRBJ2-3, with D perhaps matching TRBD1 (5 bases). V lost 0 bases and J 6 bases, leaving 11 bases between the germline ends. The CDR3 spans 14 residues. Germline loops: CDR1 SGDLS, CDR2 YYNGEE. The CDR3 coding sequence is TGTGCCAGCAGCGTAGTGAAGGGGAAGGATACGCAGTATTTT. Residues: CASSVVKGKDTQYF.

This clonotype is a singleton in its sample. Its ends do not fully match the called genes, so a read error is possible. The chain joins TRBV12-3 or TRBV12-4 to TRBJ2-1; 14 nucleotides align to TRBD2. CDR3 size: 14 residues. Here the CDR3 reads CASRTSGGGDEQLF. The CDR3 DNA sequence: TGTGCCAGCAGGACTAGCGGGGGGGGGGATGAGCAGCTCTTC.

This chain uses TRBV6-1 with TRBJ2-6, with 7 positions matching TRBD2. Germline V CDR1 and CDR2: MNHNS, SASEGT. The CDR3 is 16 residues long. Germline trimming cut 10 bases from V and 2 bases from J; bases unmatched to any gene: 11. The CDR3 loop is CATLGSGTTGANVLTF. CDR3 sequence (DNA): TGTGCCACACTCGGATCCGGGACTACTGGGGCCAACGTCCTGACTTTC.

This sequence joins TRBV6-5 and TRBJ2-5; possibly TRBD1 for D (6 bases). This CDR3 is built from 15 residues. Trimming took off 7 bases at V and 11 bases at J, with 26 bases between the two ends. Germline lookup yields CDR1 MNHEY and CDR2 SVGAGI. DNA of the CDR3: TGTGCCAGCACATGGACAGTGGGCTCCTACAGTGAGCAGTACTTC. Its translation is CASTWTVGSYSEQYF.

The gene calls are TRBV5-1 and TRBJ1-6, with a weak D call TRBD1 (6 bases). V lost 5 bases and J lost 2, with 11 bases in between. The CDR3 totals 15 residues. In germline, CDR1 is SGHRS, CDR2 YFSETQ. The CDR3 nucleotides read TGCGCCAGCAGACAGGAGGGGGCCTATAATTCACCCCTCCACTTT. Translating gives CASRQEGAYNSPLHF.

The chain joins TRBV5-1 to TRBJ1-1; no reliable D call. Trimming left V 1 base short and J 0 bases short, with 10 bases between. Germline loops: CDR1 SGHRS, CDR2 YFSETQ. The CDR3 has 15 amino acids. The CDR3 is CASSLKTGMNTEAFF. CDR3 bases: TGCGCCAGCAGCTTGAAGACGGGGATGAACACTGAAGCTTTCTTT.

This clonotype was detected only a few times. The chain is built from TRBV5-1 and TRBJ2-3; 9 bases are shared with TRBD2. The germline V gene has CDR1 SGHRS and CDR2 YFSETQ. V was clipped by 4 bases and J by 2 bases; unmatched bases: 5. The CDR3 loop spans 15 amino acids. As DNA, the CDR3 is TGCGCCAGCAGCAGGACTAGCGCTTACACAGATACGCAGTATTTT. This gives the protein CASSRTSAYTDTQYF.

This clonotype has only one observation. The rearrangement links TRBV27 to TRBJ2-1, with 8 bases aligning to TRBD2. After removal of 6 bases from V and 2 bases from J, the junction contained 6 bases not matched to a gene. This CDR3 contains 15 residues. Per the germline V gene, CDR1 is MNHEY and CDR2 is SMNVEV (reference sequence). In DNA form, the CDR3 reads TGTGCCAGCAGGCCGGTTAGCGGGGCCTACAATGAGCAGTTCTTC. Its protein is CASRPVSGAYNEQFF.

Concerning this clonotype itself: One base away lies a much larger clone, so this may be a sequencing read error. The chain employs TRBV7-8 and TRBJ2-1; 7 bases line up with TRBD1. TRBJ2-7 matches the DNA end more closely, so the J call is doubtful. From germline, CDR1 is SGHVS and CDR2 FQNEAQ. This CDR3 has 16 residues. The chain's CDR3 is CASSPRTGRSYNEQYF. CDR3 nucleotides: TGTGCCAGCAGCCCAAGGACAGGTCGCTCCTACAATGAGCAGTACTTC.

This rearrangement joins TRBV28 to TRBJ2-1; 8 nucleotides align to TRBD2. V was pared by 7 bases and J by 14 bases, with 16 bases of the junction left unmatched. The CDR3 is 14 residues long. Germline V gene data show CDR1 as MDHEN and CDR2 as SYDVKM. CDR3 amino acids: CASTYPRGGRGKFF. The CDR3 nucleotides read TGTGCCAGCACCTACCCACGGGGGGGCCGAGGGAAGTTCTTC.

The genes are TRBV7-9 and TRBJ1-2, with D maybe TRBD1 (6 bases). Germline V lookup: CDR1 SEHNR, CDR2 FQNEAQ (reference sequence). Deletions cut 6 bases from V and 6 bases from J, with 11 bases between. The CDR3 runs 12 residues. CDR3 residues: CASRLQGDGYTF. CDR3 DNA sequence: TGTGCCAGCAGGTTACAGGGCGATGGCTACACCTTC.

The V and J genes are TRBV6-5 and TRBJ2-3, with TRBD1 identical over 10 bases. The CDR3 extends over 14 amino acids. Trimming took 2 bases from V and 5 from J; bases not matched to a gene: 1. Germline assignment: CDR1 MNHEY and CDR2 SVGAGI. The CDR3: CASSYDRGRDTQYF. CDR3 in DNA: TGTGCCAGCAGTTACGACAGGGGGCGAGATACGCAGTATTTT.

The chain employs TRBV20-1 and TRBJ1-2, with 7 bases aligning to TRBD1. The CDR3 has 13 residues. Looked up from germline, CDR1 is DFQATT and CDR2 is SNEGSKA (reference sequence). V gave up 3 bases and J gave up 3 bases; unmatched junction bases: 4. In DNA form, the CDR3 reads TGCAGTGCTAGTGGGACAGCATACTATGGCTACACCTTC. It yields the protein CSASGTAYYGYTF.

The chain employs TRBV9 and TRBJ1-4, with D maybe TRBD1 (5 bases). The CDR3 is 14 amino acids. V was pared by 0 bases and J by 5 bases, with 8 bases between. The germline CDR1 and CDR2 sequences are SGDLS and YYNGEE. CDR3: CASSVAGGNEKLFF. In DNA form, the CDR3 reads TGTGCCAGCAGCGTAGCGGGGGGGAATGAAAAACTGTTTTTT.

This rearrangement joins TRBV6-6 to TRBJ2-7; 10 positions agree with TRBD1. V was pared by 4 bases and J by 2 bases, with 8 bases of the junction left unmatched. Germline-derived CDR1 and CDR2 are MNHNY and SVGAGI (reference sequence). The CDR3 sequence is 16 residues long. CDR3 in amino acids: CASSSRTGGRPYEQYF. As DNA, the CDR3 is TGTGCCAGCAGTTCTCGGACAGGGGGGCGACCCTACGAGCAGTACTTC.

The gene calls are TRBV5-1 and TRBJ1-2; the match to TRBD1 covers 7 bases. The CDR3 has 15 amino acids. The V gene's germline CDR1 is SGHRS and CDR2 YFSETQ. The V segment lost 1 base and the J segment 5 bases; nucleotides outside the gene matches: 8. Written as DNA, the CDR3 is TGCGCCAGCAGCTTGCGACAGGGAGGGTTGTATGGCTACACCTTC. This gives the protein CASSLRQGGLYGYTF.